These T cell receptor beta chains were read from a single sample in a study of metastatic and nonmetastatic thyroid tumors. TCRdb re-clonotyped the PCR reads through MiXCR. Of tens of thousands of clones listed, 22% are singletons. Sequencing was performed on blood. These receptors all come from a male donor with papillary thyroid cancer or a benign thyroid nodule (not recorded which). Some clones in this sample may be carry-over from other donors' samples. Both conserved end residues are part of each CDR3. Each record gives: clone size, D gene, V gene, J gene, CDR3 protein, CDR3 DNA. A D gene is named only where the DNA matches it firmly. For some rows the clone size is stated as once, few or many, or as a class when expanded; others skip it.

many	NA	TRBV5-6	TRBJ2-1	CASSRAFNEQFF	TGTGCCAGCAGCCGGGCCTTCAATGAGCAGTTCTTC
many	TRBD2	TRBV3-1	TRBJ2-5	CASSQDGGGADGVYQETQYF	TGTGCCAGCAGCCAAGATGGCGGGGGGGCCGACGGGGTGTACCAAGAGACCCAGTACTTC
few	NA	TRBV28	TRBJ1-1	CASSLRGEAFF	TGTGCCAGCAGTTTACGGGGTGAAGCTTTCTTT
many	NA	TRBV19	TRBJ1-1	CASSTGIGNTEAFF	TGTGCCAGTAGTACGGGCATAGGGAACACTGAAGCTTTCTTT
many	NA	TRBV27	TRBJ2-7	CASSYREGYEQYF	TGTGCCAGCAGTTACAGGGAGGGGTACGAGCAGTACTTC
many	NA	TRBV24-1	TRBJ2-2	CATSDLRDTGELFF	TGTGCCACCAGTGATTTAAGGGACACCGGGGAGCTGTTTTTT
few	TRBD2	TRBV6-2/TRBV6-3	TRBJ2-3	CASKKISGPTSAQYF	TGTGCCAGCAAAAAAATTAGCGGGCCCACCTCGGCGCAGTATTTT
NA	NA	TRBV20-1	TRBJ1-6	CSAKGGLYNSPLHF	TGCAGTGCCAAGGGGGGCCTTTATAATTCACCCCTCCACTTT
NA	TRBD1	TRBV20-1	TRBJ1-1	CSARDPTGRWNTEAFF	TGCAGTGCTAGAGATCCGACAGGGAGGTGGAACACTGAAGCTTTCTTT
many	NA	TRBV10-2	TRBJ1-3	CASTTGTGNTIYF	TGCGCCAGCACAACAGGGACTGGAAACACCATATATTTT
NA	TRBD1	TRBV25-1	TRBJ2-3	CVSSEYGGQSTDTQYF	TGTGTCAGCAGTGAATATGGGGGACAGTCCACAGATACGCAGTATTTT
many	NA	TRBV7-9	TRBJ2-3	CASSSGVFSDTQYF	TGTGCCAGCAGCTCCGGCGTTTTCTCAGATACGCAGTATTTT
many	TRBD2	TRBV6-1	TRBJ2-5	CASRSGVEETQYF	TGTGCCAGCAGAAGCGGGGTCGAAGAGACCCAGTACTTC
NA	NA	TRBV18	TRBJ1-1	CATARGDTEAFF	TGTGCCACCGCCCGGGGAGACACTGAAGCTTTCTTT
many	TRBD2	TRBV13	TRBJ2-1	CASSLRPAGGGNEQFF	TGTGCCAGCAGCTTACGCCCCGCGGGGGGGGGCAATGAGCAGTTCTTC
many	NA	TRBV14	TRBJ2-5	CASSHSETQYF	TGTGCCAGCAGCCATTCAGAGACCCAGTACTTC
NA	TRBD1	TRBV11-2	TRBJ1-2	CASSPTGPFDYGYTF	TGTGCCAGCAGTCCGACAGGGCCTTTTGACTATGGCTACACCTTC
many	NA	TRBV7-9	TRBJ1-1	CASGANKGELTEAFF	TGTGCCAGCGGGGCCAACAAGGGGGAGTTGACTGAAGCTTTCTTT
many	NA	TRBV2	TRBJ2-7	CASSYSYYEQYF	TGTGCCAGCAGTTACAGCTACTACGAGCAGTACTTC
many	NA	TRBV29-1	TRBJ2-3	CSGVGDEDTQYF	TGCAGCGGCGTGGGGGATGAAGATACGCAGTATTTT
many	NA	TRBV12-3/TRBV12-4	TRBJ1-2	CASTFGGFVGGYTF	TGTGCCAGCACCTTCGGGGGATTTGTGGGGGGCTACACCTTC
NA	NA	TRBV18	TRBJ2-1	CASSPRDNYNEQFF	TGTGCCAGCTCACCTCGGGACAACTACAATGAGCAGTTCTTC
many	NA	TRBV18	TRBJ1-4	CASSPAGMKEKLFF	TGTGCCAGCTCACCGGCAGGGATGAAGGAAAAACTGTTTTTT
few	NA	TRBV2	TRBJ1-2	CASSERDGANYGYTF	TGTGCCAGCAGTGAGCGGGACGGAGCTAACTATGGCTACACCTTC
many	NA	TRBV2	TRBJ1-2	CASTRRGRNYGYTF	TGTGCCAGCACTAGAAGGGGTCGAAACTATGGCTACACCTTC
NA	NA	TRBV20-1	TRBJ2-7	CSARGGGSDREQYF	TGCAGTGCTAGAGGGGGGGGCTCGGATAGGGAGCAGTACTTC
NA	NA	TRBV6-1	TRBJ2-7	CASASPLGQIEYEQYF	TGTGCCAGCGCTAGTCCCCTCGGGCAGATCGAGTACGAGCAGTACTTC
many	NA	TRBV7-9	TRBJ2-1	CASSLTRSSYNEQFF	TGTGCCAGCAGCTTGACTCGCAGCTCCTACAATGAGCAGTTCTTC
NA	NA	TRBV19	TRBJ1-1	CASRDPGGANTEAFF	TGTGCCAGTAGGGACCCGGGGGGGGCGAACACTGAAGCTTTCTTT
many	TRBD1	TRBV28	TRBJ2-2	CASRTGENTGELFF	TGTGCCAGTCGGACAGGCGAGAACACCGGGGAGCTGTTTTTT
medium-sized	NA	TRBV11-2	TRBJ2-7	CASSWTSNEQYF	TGTGCCAGCAGCTGGACAAGTAATGAGCAGTACTTC
NA	TRBD2	TRBV5-1	TRBJ2-5	CASRNLLAGDQETQYF	TGCGCCAGCAGGAATCTACTAGCGGGGGACCAAGAGACCCAGTACTTC
many	NA	TRBV25-1	TRBJ2-7	CASSAFYEQYF	TGTGCCAGCAGTGCATTCTACGAGCAGTACTTC
medium-sized	NA	TRBV20-1	TRBJ1-1	CSAQVDLNTEAFF	TGCAGTGCCCAGGTAGACCTGAACACTGAAGCTTTCTTT
NA	TRBD2	TRBV27	TRBJ2-7	CASSLVGTSGGAVEQYF	TGTGCCAGCAGTTTGGTGGGGACTAGCGGGGGGGCGGTCGAGCAGTACTTC